The clone carrying this TCR beta chain was counted at least ten times. Trimming pared 4 bases from V and 2 bases from J, leaving 28 bases between. The CDR3 is 20 residues long. From germline, CDR1 is SGHTA and CDR2 FQGTGA. This sample stems from a study of low-dose radiotherapy and immunotherapy resistance in tumors. Study at large: The drug cyclophosphamide was given into a vein at 200 mg/m2 every two weeks, one day before radiation and immunotherapy.

Covering alpha and beta chains, TRAV- and TRBV-specific primers were used for the first-strand cDNA. It was with a constant-region primer and a V-primer adapter that TCRs were amplified over approximately 18 PCR cycles. TCRdb reprocessed the reads with MiXCR, giving one entry per CDR3 protein. Counted here are roughly 76,000 distinct CDR3 sequences, under 20% occurring once; the ten biggest clones make up 5% to 6.5%. Time point specified: before trial treatment. The source was PBMCs, collected before treatment. The chain employs TRBV7-3 and TRBJ2-3; D possibly corresponds to TRBD2 (5 bases). This receptor was identified in a male donor with prostate cancer. The CDR3 nucleotides read TGTGCCAGCAGCTCCAAAGGGCCTAGCTCTCAGTTCATCCCCACAGATACGCAGTATTTT. It encodes CASSSKGPSSQFIPTDTQYF.